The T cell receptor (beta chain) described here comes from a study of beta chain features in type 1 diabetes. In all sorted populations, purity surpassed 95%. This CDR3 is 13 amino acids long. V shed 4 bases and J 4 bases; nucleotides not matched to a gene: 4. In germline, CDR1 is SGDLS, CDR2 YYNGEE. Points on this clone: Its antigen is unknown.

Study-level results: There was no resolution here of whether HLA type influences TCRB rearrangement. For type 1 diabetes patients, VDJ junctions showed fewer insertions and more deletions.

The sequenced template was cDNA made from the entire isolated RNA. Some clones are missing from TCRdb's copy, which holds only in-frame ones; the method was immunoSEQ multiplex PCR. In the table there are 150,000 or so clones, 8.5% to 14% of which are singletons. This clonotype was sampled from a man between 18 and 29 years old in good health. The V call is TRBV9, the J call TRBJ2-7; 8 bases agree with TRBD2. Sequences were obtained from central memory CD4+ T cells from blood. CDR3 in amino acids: CASSPGGGYEQYF. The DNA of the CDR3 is TGTGCCAGCAGCCCAGGCGGGGGGTACGAGCAGTACTTC.